The 5 T cell receptor beta chains given below trace back to one sample, sequenced in a study of cytomegalovirus exposure and HLA in healthy donors. A multiplex PCR was run with 60 Vbeta primers and 13 Jbeta primers. Assay: immunoSEQ multiplex PCR; the TCRdb copy retains only in-frame clones and omits some. The sample lists under 150,000 clones; under 90% were seen once. Sequencing used PBMCs. All receptors derive from a boy under 10 years old in good health and CMV-seronegative.

V is TRBV5-6 and J is TRBJ1-6; TRBD1 is a possible D gene (5 bases). Germline V lookup: CDR1 SGHDT, CDR2 YYEEEE. Trimming shortened V by 2 bases and J by 0 bases, and 15 bases separated the two germline ends. The CDR3 is made up of 18 amino acids. The CDR3 here is CASSLLLGGSSYNSPLHF. CDR3 DNA: TGTGCCAGCAGCTTACTGCTGGGGGGTAGCTCCTATAATTCACCCCTCCACTTT.

The gene calls are TRBV25-1 and TRBJ2-7; 8 bases map to TRBD1. This CDR3 is built from 15 residues. With V trimmed by 3 bases and J by 4 bases, 8 bases remained unmatched. Per germline, CDR1 MGHDK and CDR2 SYGVNS. DNA for the CDR3: TGTGCCAGCAGTGAGCTTGGACAGGGTTGGTACGAGCAGTACTTC. Protein: CASSELGQGWYEQYF.

Written as DNA, the CDR3 is TGTGCTAGTGGACAGAACAGGGTTGATCAGCCCCAGCATTTT. This sequence encodes CASGQNRVDQPQHF. The V call is TRBV12-5, the J call TRBJ1-5; possible D gene TRBD1, 6 bases. Between the trimmed V and J ends, which lost 6 bases and 5 bases, there was a span of 14 bases. Germline CDR1 is LGHNT and CDR2 is FRNRAP. This CDR3 contains 14 residues.

This rearrangement joins TRBV9 to TRBJ2-5, with 7 bases identical to TRBD2. Trimming cost V 0 bases and J 6 bases; bases outside gene matches: 2. Germline V gene sequence: CDR1 SGDLS, CDR2 YYNGEE. This CDR3 spans 13 amino acids. CDR3 loop: CASSVAGGQTQYF. The CDR3 nucleotides are TGTGCCAGCAGCGTAGCGGGGGGACAGACCCAGTACTTC.

This clone was detected only a few times. The chain combines TRBV7-9 with TRBJ1-6, with a tentative D call TRBD1 (5 bases). Looked up from germline, CDR1 is SEHNR and CDR2 is FQNEAQ (reference sequence). The V end was cut by 2 bases, the J end by 10 bases, with 12 bases between. The CDR3 sequence is 14 residues long. The CDR3 here is CASSLMQGGSPLHF. CDR3 nucleotides: TGTGCCAGCAGCTTAATGCAGGGCGGCTCACCCCTCCACTTT.